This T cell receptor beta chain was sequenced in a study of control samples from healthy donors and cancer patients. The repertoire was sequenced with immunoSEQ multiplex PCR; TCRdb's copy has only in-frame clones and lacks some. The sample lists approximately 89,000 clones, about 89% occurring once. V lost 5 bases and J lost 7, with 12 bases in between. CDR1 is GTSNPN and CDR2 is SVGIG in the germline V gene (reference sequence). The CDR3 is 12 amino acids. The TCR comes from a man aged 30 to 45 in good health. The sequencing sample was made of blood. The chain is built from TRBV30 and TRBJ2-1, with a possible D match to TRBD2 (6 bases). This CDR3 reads CAWGGNTNEQFF. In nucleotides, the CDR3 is TGTGCCTGGGGCGGGAATACGAATGAGCAGTTCTTC. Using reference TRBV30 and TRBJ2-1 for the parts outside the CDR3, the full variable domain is SQTIHQWPATLVQPVGSPLSLECTVEGTSNPNLYWYRQAAGRGLQLLFYSVGIGQISSEVPQNLSASRPQDRQFILSSKKLLLSDSGFYLCAWGGNTNEQFFGPGTRLTVL.